The rows below give T cell receptor beta chains drawn from one sample of a study of blood T cells in healthy people across ages. TCRdb independently ran MiXCR on the 5' RACE reads; one entry per CDR3 protein. The top ten clones hold around 3.6% of a sample with about 800,000 distinct CDR3 sequences, more than 20% of them seen once. Another study also made use of these data, one on T cells of mothers and their children.

Sequenced sample: blood. The receptors stem from a boy younger than 18 in good health. The CDR3 runs from the conserved cysteine through the conserved F or W. Where a row states a size, it is once, few, many or the class of an expanded clone; other rows omit it.

J gene,clone size,V gene,CDR3 protein
TRBJ2-4,.,TRBV27,CASSPLAGGAKNIQYF
TRBJ2-7,.,TRBV10-3,CAIRPGTGESYEQYF
TRBJ2-4,.,TRBV7-2,CASSLVGPAGGAGGIQYF
TRBJ2-7,.,TRBV2,CASSLRMTSGTYEQYF
TRBJ1-3,.,TRBV20-1,CSARPQGTGDSGNTIYF
TRBJ2-5,.,TRBV4-3,CASSEDSGGAKTQYF
TRBJ2-5,.,TRBV9,CASSVAGLGETQYF
TRBJ2-7,few,TRBV12-3/TRBV12-4,CASSLLAGVSYEQYF
TRBJ1-5,few,TRBV19,CASSPELSGGYQPQHF
TRBJ1-1,few,TRBV5-1,CASSPQGENTEAFF
TRBJ2-1,.,TRBV6-1,CASSELFSIF
TRBJ1-1,few,TRBV5-1,CASIGQGAGNTEAFF
TRBJ2-3,.,TRBV9,CASSVNRGGTESTDTQYF
TRBJ1-4,.,TRBV30,CAAPAENEKLFF
TRBJ2-2,.,TRBV28,CASTLDRPNTGELFF
TRBJ2-3,.,TRBV11-3,CASSSEGLNTDTQYF
TRBJ1-1,few,TRBV18,CASSPSQRNTEAFF
.,few,TRBV4-2,CASAPEASGDWRETQYF
TRBJ2-1,few,TRBV24-1,CATSDLYRSSYNEQFF
TRBJ2-7,few,TRBV7-8,CASSTAGASYEQYF
TRBJ1-1,few,TRBV7-9,CASSLESSEAFF
.,.,TRBV29-1,CSVEVAEGGNEQFF
TRBJ2-5,few,TRBV15,CATSSQGGEETQYF
TRBJ2-5,few,TRBV6-2/TRBV6-3,CASSPPDNQETQYF
TRBJ2-7,few,TRBV27,CASSLFGYEQYF
TRBJ1-6,.,TRBV20-1,CSARDGGRDSYNSPLHF
TRBJ2-1,.,TRBV20-1,CSASPPGLAGAWREQFF
TRBJ1-3,.,TRBV7-6,CASSQPGRNSGNTIYF
TRBJ2-5,many,TRBV28,CASSSSFPGIDRSQGEQYF
TRBJ2-3,.,TRBV7-2,CASRRPGQALDTQYF
TRBJ2-3,.,TRBV12-3/TRBV12-4,CASSGRRGVTDTQYF
TRBJ2-1,.,TRBV10-3,CVISGNRDSQFF
TRBJ1-1,.,TRBV6-5,CASSYEGGTTEAFF
TRBJ1-1,.,TRBV19,CASSKSNTEAFF
TRBJ2-7,.,TRBV7-9,CASSPTSVGEQYF
TRBJ2-1,few,TRBV20-1,CSASPWGVYNEQFF
TRBJ2-4,.,TRBV7-2,CASSSTGAKNIQYF
TRBJ2-3,few,TRBV5-1,CASSLAGVGTDTQYF
TRBJ1-2,few,TRBV28,CASSSGPWYGYTF
TRBJ2-1,few,TRBV7-9,CASRLRQGSSFHEQFF
TRBJ2-5,few,TRBV12-3/TRBV12-4,CASSLRQTGTQYF
TRBJ2-2,few,TRBV20-1,CSAKLAGDTGELFF
TRBJ2-5,.,TRBV7-8,CASSLVPAGGPQETQYF
.,few,TRBV7-6,CASSLGVAGGGSSYEQYF
TRBJ1-6,.,TRBV20-1,CSARTGEWDSPLHF
TRBJ2-5,.,TRBV20-1,CSARDSLAGGSLYQETQYF
TRBJ2-2,.,TRBV7-2,CASSEHPGLPSSGELFF
TRBJ2-7,few,TRBV6-2/TRBV6-3,CASSYAFELAGGSYEQYF
TRBJ2-4,few,TRBV18,CASSSTVGLNIQYF
TRBJ1-4,few,TRBV7-6,CASSFRDRAEKLFF
TRBJ1-2,few,TRBV4-3,CASSQDRALWDGYTF
.,.,TRBV27,CASSSPKQETQYF
TRBJ2-3,.,TRBV6-2/TRBV6-3,CASSFSGGANTQYF